This passage covers 17 T cell receptor beta chains from one sample sequenced in a study of post-analysis software for immune sequencing data. Study findings and constraints: About 5 TRBV segments, including TRBV5-6, TRBV5-1 and TRBV20-1, were more frequent in patients than controls.

These TCRs are of unknown antigen specificity. Sequencing libraries made from TCR beta cDNA carried unique molecular identifiers. One entry per CDR3 protein results from TCRdb running MiXCR on the PCR reads. The sample contains hundreds of thousands of distinct CDR3 sequences, roughly 27% of which appear only once. Material for sequencing was blood. The receptor source for this set is a girl under 18 with multiple sclerosis.

The chain has TRBV28 and TRBJ2-7; 11 bases line up with TRBD1. This CDR3 region has 16 residues. Per the germline V gene, CDR1 is MDHEN and CDR2 is SYDVKM. V shed 5 bases, J shed 2 bases, and the junction held 8 bases outside the gene matches. DNA of the CDR3: TGTGCCAGCAGTCCCAATCCGGGACAGGGGGCCTACGAGCAGTACTTC. It is translated as CASSPNPGQGAYEQYF.

This clonotype showed up just a few times. The gene calls are TRBV18 and TRBJ2-1; TRBD2 matches at 11 bases. Germline CDR1 reads KGHSH; CDR2 reads LQKENI. Trimming at V came to 3 bases and at J to 6 bases, leaving 4 bases not matched to a gene. This CDR3 has 15 residues. CDR3 amino acids: CASSPVLAGVNEQFF. CDR3 nucleotide sequence: TGTGCCAGCTCACCTGTACTAGCGGGAGTCAATGAGCAGTTCTTC.

The chain carries TRBV6-5 and TRBJ2-5; TRBD1 is a possible D gene (5 bases). The CDR3 loop spans 14 amino acids. The V gene's germline CDR1 is MNHEY and CDR2 SVGAGI. Trimming removed 6 bases at V and 11 bases at J, with 22 bases between. The CDR3: CASSPQGLGGGQYF. The DNA of the CDR3 is TGTGCCAGCAGCCCCCAGGGTCTCGGCGGTGGGCAGTACTTC.

Details on this clonotype: Compared with germline, one end of the junction differs, possibly owing to a read error. The chain has TRBV9 and TRBJ2-2; D is perhaps TRBD2 (5 bases). The CDR3 has 15 residues. Germline values: CDR1 SGDLS, CDR2 YYNGEE. Here the CDR3 reads CASSVGRVKAGERFF. In DNA form, the CDR3 reads TGTGCCAGCAGCGTAGGTAGGGTAAAGGCCGGGGAGCGGTTTTTT.

The chain links TRBV29-1 to TRBJ2-1; 7 bases are a match to TRBD2. V lost 2 bases, J lost 3 bases, and 7 bases stayed unmatched. The CDR3 consists of 15 residues. Germline CDR1 is SQVTM and CDR2 is ANQGSEA. The CDR3 reads CSVERSGTYYNEQFF. CDR3 bases: TGCAGCGTTGAAAGGAGCGGGACGTACTACAATGAGCAGTTCTTC.

The J gene is TRBJ2-7, the V gene TRBV28, with D perhaps given as TRBD1 or TRBD2 (6 bases each). The V and J ends lost 7 bases and 2 bases respectively, with 15 bases between them. Germline V gene sequence: CDR1 MDHEN, CDR2 SYDVKM. The length of the CDR3 is 14 residues. The CDR3 nucleotides read TGTGCCAGCACCATCGGGGGCAGGGCCTACGAGCAGTACTTC. It is translated as CASTIGGRAYEQYF. The full variable domain, rest sourced from reference TRBV28 and TRBJ2-7, is DVKVTQSSRYLVKRTGEKVFLECVQDMDHENMFWYRQDPGLGLRLIYFSYDVKMKEKGDIPEGYSVSREKKERFSLILESASTNQTSMYLCASTIGGRAYEQYFGPGTRLTVT.

The CDR3 region is CSARRRGRYTEAFF. The CDR3, as DNA: TGCAGTGCTAGAAGACGGGGGCGCTACACTGAAGCTTTCTTT. The genes are TRBV20-1 and TRBJ1-1, with a weak D call TRBD1 (6 bases). Trimming stripped 2 bases from V and 3 bases from J, with 13 bases between. The CDR3 has 14 residues. The germline V gene has CDR1 DFQATT and CDR2 SNEGSKA (reference sequence).

This clonotype was counted many times. DNA of the CDR3: TGTGCCAGCAGTCGGGACAGGGCGGGTCACAATGAGCAGTTCTTC. Its translation: CASSRDRAGHNEQFF. V is TRBV7-2 and J is TRBJ2-1; 9 nucleotides line up with TRBD1. J lost 5 bases, V lost 6 bases, and 8 bases had no gene match. Germline V CDR1 and CDR2: SGHTA, FQGNSA. CDR3 length: 15 amino acids.

The chain has TRBV9 and TRBJ2-1; 10 nucleotides agree with TRBD2. Germline CDR1 and CDR2: SGDLS and YYNGEE. The CDR3 is made up of 16 amino acids. V was pared by 4 bases and J by 7 bases, with 11 bases of the junction left unmatched. For the CDR3, the DNA is TGTGCCAGCAGCACCACCCCTAGCGGGAGCGGGAATGAGCAGTTCTTC. Translation: CASSTTPSGSGNEQFF. The full variable domain, rest sourced from reference TRBV9 and TRBJ2-1, is DSGVTQTPKHLITATGQRVTLRCSPRSGDLSVYWYQQSLDQGLQFLIQYYNGEERAKGNILERFSAQQFPDLHSELNLSSLELGDSALYFCASSTTPSGSGNEQFFGPGTRLTVL.

V and J are TRBV11-2 and TRBJ2-3; unclear D gene. Germline CDR1 SGHAT, CDR2 FQNNGV. Trimming left V 5 bases short and J 5 bases short, with 11 bases between. The CDR3 length is 13 residues. The CDR3 sequence is CASSAHFRDTQYF. The CDR3 nucleotides are TGTGCCAGCAGCGCGCATTTTAGAGATACGCAGTATTTT. The whole variable domain, remainder taken from reference TRBV11-2 and TRBJ2-3, is EAGVAQSPRYKIIEKRQSVAFWCNPISGHATLYWYQQILGQGPKLLIQFQNNGVVDDSQLPKDRFSAERLKGVDSTLKIQPAKLEDSAVYLCASSAHFRDTQYFGPGTRLTVL.

The chain uses TRBV29-1 and TRBJ2-4; unclear D gene. The DNA end favors TRBJ2-7, so the J call may be wrong. This CDR3 comprises 12 residues. Germline V gene data show CDR1 as SQVTM and CDR2 as ANQGSEA. As DNA, the CDR3 is TGCAGCGTTGAAGATGACGAGTACGAGCAGTACTTC. Amino acid sequence: CSVEDDEYEQYF.

V usage is TRBV6-5 and J usage is TRBJ2-2; D gene unclear. This CDR3 comprises 15 residues. CDR1 MNHEY and CDR2 SVGAGI come from the germline V gene. V lost 0 bases and J 6 bases, leaving 11 bases between the germline ends. The CDR3 DNA sequence: TGTGCCAGCAGTTACTCCGGCAATATGGCCGGGGAGCTGTTTTTT. Translated: CASSYSGNMAGELFF.

The rearrangement links TRBV9 to TRBJ2-1; the D gene is possibly TRBD2 (7 bases). V was pared by 5 bases and J by 1 base, with 13 bases between. Germline lookup yields CDR1 SGDLS and CDR2 YYNGEE. The CDR3 totals 15 residues. CDR3 coding DNA: TGTGCCAGCAGGGAGGGGGGGGGTTCCTACAATGAGCAGTTCTTC. Protein product: CASREGGGSYNEQFF.

The sample holds a few counts of this clonotype. The chain couples TRBV27 to TRBJ2-3, with D possibly being TRBD2 (5 bases). V dropped 5 bases and J dropped 4 bases, with 13 bases sitting between them. The CDR3 contains 14 residues. The germline V gene has CDR1 MNHEY and CDR2 SMNVEV (reference sequence). The CDR3 loop is CASSPGLSPDTQYF. The CDR3 coding sequence is TGTGCCAGCAGTCCAGGACTCTCTCCAGATACGCAGTATTTT.

The V call is TRBV4-3, the J call TRBJ2-1, with 7 positions matching TRBD2. Germline V CDR1 and CDR2: LGHNA, YSLEER. The CDR3 runs 18 residues. Germline trimming cut 1 base from V and 5 bases from J; bases unmatched to any gene: 14. The CDR3 loop reads CASSQVYGAGSSHNEQFF. The CDR3 DNA reads as TGCGCCAGCAGCCAAGTGTACGGAGCGGGAAGTTCTCACAATGAGCAGTTCTTC.

This rearrangement joins TRBV20-1 to TRBJ2-4; 10 nucleotides agree with TRBD2. The end of the DNA fits TRBJ2-7 better, so the J call may be wrong. Germline CDR1 is DFQATT and CDR2 is SNEGSKA (reference sequence). This CDR3 has 15 residues. This chain's CDR3 is CSASAPLAGDDEQYF. CDR3 DNA: TGCAGTGCTAGTGCCCCTCTAGCGGGAGATGACGAGCAGTACTTC.

This rearrangement joins TRBV12-3 or TRBV12-4 to TRBJ2-5, with TRBD2 as a possible D gene (5 bases). This CDR3 region has 14 residues. Trimming left V 2 bases short and J 5 bases short, with 12 bases between. The CDR3 loop is CASSLRRSSETQYF. The CDR3 nucleotides are TGTGCCAGCAGTTTAAGGAGGTCTTCGGAGACCCAGTACTTC.